The following is a T cell receptor beta chain sequence with its context. Antigen: not known. CDR1 is SGHTA, CDR2 FQGNSA, per germline. V lost 0 bases and J 5 bases, leaving 8 bases between the germline ends. The CDR3 sequence is 14 residues long. Autoimmune disease history or systemic immunosuppression meant exclusion. These data come from a study of OX40 agonist ivuxolimab in advanced cancers. Study background: With a range of roughly 20 to 80, age averaged roughly 60 years, and around 83% were male. Findings of the study overall: People who partly responded at 0.1-3.0 mg/kg had some of the least clonal expansion seen. Circulating CD4+ and CD8+ T cells showed clonal expansion by week 6 at 0.1 to 3.0 mg/kg.

Clones were read by immunoSEQ multiplex PCR, and TCRdb kept only the in-frame ones, dropping some. The sample records approximately 100,000 clones, around 90% being singletons. Source: CD4+ or CD8+ T cells sorted from blood, taken in a trial of the OX40 agonist ivuxolimab. This clonotype was sampled from an adult with an advanced solid tumor such as melanoma, head and neck, liver or kidney cancer. J is TRBJ2-1 and V is TRBV7-2; a weak D match, TRBD1 (5 bases). This chain's CDR3 is CASSLASGNNEQFF. In nucleotides, the CDR3 is TGTGCCAGCAGCTTAGCATCAGGGAACAATGAGCAGTTCTTC.